The rows below give T cell receptor beta chains drawn from one sample of a study of blood T cell repertoires in COVID-19. Sequenced by immunoSEQ multiplex PCR; TCRdb stores in-frame clones only, minus some. Altogether roughly 100,000 clones are present, just over 85% being singletons, with the ten largest covering less than 4%. Sequences were obtained from peripheral blood. The origin of the receptors is a human donor in a cohort sampled during active COVID-19. CDR3s leave out the opening cysteine and the closing phenylalanine or tryptophan. Rows give clone size only sometimes, using once, few, many, or a class for an expanded clone.

J gene: TRBJ1-6; V gene: TRBV30; clone size: NA; CDR3 protein: AWSVRRGQGSPLH
J gene: TRBJ2-5; V gene: TRBV5-1; clone size: NA; CDR3 protein: ASSRPRTGLGQETQY
J gene: TRBJ2-1; V gene: TRBV24-1; clone size: NA; CDR3 protein: ATSVGGDSYNEQF
J gene: TRBJ1-3; V gene: TRBV28; clone size: NA; CDR3 protein: ASSPRNTIY
J gene: TRBJ2-1; V gene: TRBV3-1/TRBV3-2; clone size: NA; CDR3 protein: ASSPRPTGVNYNEQF
J gene: TRBJ1-1; V gene: TRBV5-1; clone size: NA; CDR3 protein: ASSFRQGRGTEAF
J gene: TRBJ2-7; V gene: TRBV4-1; clone size: once; CDR3 protein: ASSSGTGAYEQY
J gene: TRBJ2-7; V gene: TRBV27; clone size: NA; CDR3 protein: ASSSNLAPKEQY
J gene: TRBJ2-1; V gene: TRBV9; clone size: NA; CDR3 protein: ASSVDRDYWSTYNEQF
J gene: TRBJ1-4; V gene: TRBV18; clone size: NA; CDR3 protein: ASSRLQASGEKLF
J gene: TRBJ1-4; V gene: TRBV28; clone size: NA; CDR3 protein: ASSLGTATNEKLF
J gene: TRBJ1-1; V gene: TRBV7-9; clone size: NA; CDR3 protein: ASSSGQGDTEAF
J gene: TRBJ1-2; V gene: TRBV19; clone size: once; CDR3 protein: ASSTRTGEIYKNGYT
J gene: TRBJ1-2; V gene: TRBV18; clone size: NA; CDR3 protein: ASSPSGEHYGYT
J gene: TRBJ1-2; V gene: TRBV29-1; clone size: NA; CDR3 protein: SVLRQGQGYGYT
J gene: TRBJ2-3; V gene: TRBV5-5; clone size: NA; CDR3 protein: ASSFWTGTQY
J gene: TRBJ2-2; V gene: TRBV5-1; clone size: NA; CDR3 protein: ASSPRRLDRTGELF
J gene: TRBJ2-5; V gene: TRBV5-4; clone size: NA; CDR3 protein: ASSRSGGQETQY
J gene: TRBJ2-1; V gene: TRBV4-2; clone size: NA; CDR3 protein: ASSPGLAGVEIVWNEQF
J gene: TRBJ1-2; V gene: TRBV19; clone size: once; CDR3 protein: ASSRHHTSPNYGYT
J gene: TRBJ2-6; V gene: TRBV5-1; clone size: NA; CDR3 protein: ASSPRQSSGANVLT
J gene: TRBJ2-3; V gene: TRBV9; clone size: few; CDR3 protein: ASSVASGYTDTQY
J gene: TRBJ1-5; V gene: TRBV6-4; clone size: NA; CDR3 protein: ASSDSGGPCNQPQH
J gene: TRBJ2-3; V gene: TRBV5-1; clone size: NA; CDR3 protein: ASSLGGPGTDTQY
J gene: TRBJ2-7; V gene: TRBV7-9; clone size: NA; CDR3 protein: ASADRGVYEQY
J gene: TRBJ1-2; V gene: TRBV30; clone size: NA; CDR3 protein: ACQGGAGYGYT
J gene: TRBJ2-7; V gene: TRBV7-2; clone size: NA; CDR3 protein: ASSNRRLGDEQY
J gene: TRBJ1-5; V gene: TRBV28; clone size: few; CDR3 protein: ASSLPGTERRQPQH
J gene: TRBJ2-1; V gene: TRBV28; clone size: NA; CDR3 protein: ASSYHPASSYNEQF
J gene: TRBJ1-1; V gene: TRBV7-2; clone size: NA; CDR3 protein: ASSPRGGGRTEAF
J gene: TRBJ1-2; V gene: TRBV27; clone size: NA; CDR3 protein: ASSLGQGVYGYT
J gene: TRBJ1-4; V gene: TRBV15; clone size: NA; CDR3 protein: ATSSRVFEEKLF
J gene: TRBJ2-7; V gene: TRBV14; clone size: NA; CDR3 protein: ASSAYSRQSQPYEQY
J gene: TRBJ2-7; V gene: TRBV30; clone size: NA; CDR3 protein: AWRERGTLNEQY
J gene: TRBJ2-2; V gene: TRBV9; clone size: NA; CDR3 protein: ASSPGGVNTGELF
J gene: TRBJ2-7; V gene: TRBV10-3; clone size: NA; CDR3 protein: AIRQGADYEQY
J gene: TRBJ1-1; V gene: TRBV30; clone size: NA; CDR3 protein: AWSRQGQTEAF
J gene: TRBJ2-1; V gene: TRBV3-1/TRBV3-2; clone size: NA; CDR3 protein: ASSPASGGGWGYNEQF
J gene: TRBJ2-3; V gene: TRBV12-3/TRBV12-4; clone size: once; CDR3 protein: ASSPAGLGTQY
J gene: TRBJ2-2; V gene: TRBV7-7; clone size: NA; CDR3 protein: ASSFSGTGTGELF